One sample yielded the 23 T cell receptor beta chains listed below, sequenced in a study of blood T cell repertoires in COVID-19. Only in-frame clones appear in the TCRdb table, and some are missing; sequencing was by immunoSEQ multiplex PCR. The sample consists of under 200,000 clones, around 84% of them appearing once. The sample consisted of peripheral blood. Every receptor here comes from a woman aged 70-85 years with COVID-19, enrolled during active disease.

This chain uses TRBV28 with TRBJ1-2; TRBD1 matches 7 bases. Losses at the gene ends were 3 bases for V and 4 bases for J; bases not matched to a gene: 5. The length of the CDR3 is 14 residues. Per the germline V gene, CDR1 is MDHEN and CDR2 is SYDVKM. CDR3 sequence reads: CASSFLGDSYGYTF. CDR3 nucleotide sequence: TGTGCCAGCAGTTTCCTGGGGGACAGCTATGGCTACACCTTC.

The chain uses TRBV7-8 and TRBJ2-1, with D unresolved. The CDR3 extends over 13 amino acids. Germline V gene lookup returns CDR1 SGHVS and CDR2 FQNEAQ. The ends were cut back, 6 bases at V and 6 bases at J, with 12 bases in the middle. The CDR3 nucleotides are TGTGCCAGCAGAAGATCGAGGAGCAATGAGCAGTTCTTC. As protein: CASRRSRSNEQFF. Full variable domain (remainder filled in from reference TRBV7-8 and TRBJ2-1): GAGVSQSPRYKVAKRGQDVALRCDPISGHVSLFWYQQALGQGPEFLTYFQNEAQLDKSGLPSDRFFAERPEGSVSTLKIQRTQQEDSAVYLCASRRSRSNEQFFGPGTRLTVL.

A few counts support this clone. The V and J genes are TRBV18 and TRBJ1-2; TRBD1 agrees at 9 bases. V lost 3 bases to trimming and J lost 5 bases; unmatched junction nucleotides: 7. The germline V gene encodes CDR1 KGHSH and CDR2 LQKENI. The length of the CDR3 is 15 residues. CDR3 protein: CASSPQGQGIYGYTF. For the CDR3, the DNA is TGTGCCAGCTCACCGCAGGGACAGGGTATATATGGCTACACCTTC. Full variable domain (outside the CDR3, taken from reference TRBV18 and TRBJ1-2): NAGVMQNPRHLVRRRGQEARLRCSPMKGHSHVYWYRQLPEEGLKFMVYLQKENIIDESGMPKERFSAEFPKEGPSILRIQQVVRGDSAAYFCASSPQGQGIYGYTFGSGTRLTVV.

Here the CDR3 reads CASSPGTNLGTEAFF. CDR3 in DNA: TGCGCCAGCAGCCCGGGGACAAATCTTGGCACTGAAGCTTTCTTT. This sequence joins TRBV5-1 and TRBJ1-1; D might be TRBD1 (6 bases). The CDR3 is 15 residues long. Trimming took off 4 bases at V and 4 bases at J, with 17 bases between the two ends. Germline CDR1 reads SGHRS; CDR2 reads YFSETQ. The complete variable domain, with remaining parts taken from reference TRBV5-1 and TRBJ1-1, reads KAGVTQTPRYLIKTRGQQVTLSCSPISGHRSVSWYQQTPGQGLQFLFEYFSETQRNKGNFPGRFSGRQFSNSRSEMNVSTLELGDSALYLCASSPGTNLGTEAFFGQGTRLTVV.

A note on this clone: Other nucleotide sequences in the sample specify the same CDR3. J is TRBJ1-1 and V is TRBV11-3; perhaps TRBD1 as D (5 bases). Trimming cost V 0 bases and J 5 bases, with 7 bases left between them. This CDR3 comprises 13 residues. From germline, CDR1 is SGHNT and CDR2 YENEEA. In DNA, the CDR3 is TGTGCCAGCAGCTTAGACCGGGGGACTGAAGCTTTCTTT. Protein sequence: CASSLDRGTEAFF. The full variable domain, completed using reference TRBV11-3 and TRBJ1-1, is EAGVVQSPRYKIIEKKQPVAFWCNPISGHNTLYWYLQNLGQGPELLIRYENEEAVDDSQLPKDRFSAERLKGVDSTLKIQPAELGDSAVYLCASSLDRGTEAFFGQGTRLTVV.

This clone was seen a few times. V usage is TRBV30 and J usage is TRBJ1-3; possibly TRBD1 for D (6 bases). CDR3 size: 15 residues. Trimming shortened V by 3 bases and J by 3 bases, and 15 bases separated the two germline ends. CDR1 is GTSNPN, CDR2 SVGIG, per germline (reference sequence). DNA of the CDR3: TGTGCCTGGAGAACCCCAGGGGTTATTGGAAACACCATATATTTT. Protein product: CAWRTPGVIGNTIYF.

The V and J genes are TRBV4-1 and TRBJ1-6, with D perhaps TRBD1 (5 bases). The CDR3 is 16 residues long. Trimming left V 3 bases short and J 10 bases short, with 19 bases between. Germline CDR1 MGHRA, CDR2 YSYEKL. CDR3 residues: CASSQAPRTGGSPLHF. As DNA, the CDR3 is TGCGCCAGCAGCCAGGCGCCTAGGACTGGGGGGTCACCCCTCCACTTT.

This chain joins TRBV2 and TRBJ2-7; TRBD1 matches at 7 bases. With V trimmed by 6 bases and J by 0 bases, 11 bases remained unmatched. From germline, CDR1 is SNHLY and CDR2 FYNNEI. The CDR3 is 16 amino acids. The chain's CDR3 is CASSPGWGQSSYEQYF. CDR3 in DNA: TGTGCCAGCAGCCCGGGGTGGGGACAGAGCTCCTACGAGCAGTACTTC. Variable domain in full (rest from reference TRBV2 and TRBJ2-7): EPEVTQTPSHQVTQMGQEVILRCVPISNHLYFYWYRQILGQKVEFLVSFYNNEISEKSEIFDDQFSVERPDGSNFTLKIRSTKLEDSAMYFCASSPGWGQSSYEQYFGPGTRLTVT.

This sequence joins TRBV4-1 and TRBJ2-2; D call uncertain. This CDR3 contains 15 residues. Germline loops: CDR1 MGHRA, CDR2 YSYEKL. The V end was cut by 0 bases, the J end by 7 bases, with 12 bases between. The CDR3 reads CASSQEPRVGGELFF. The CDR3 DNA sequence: TGCGCCAGCAGCCAAGAACCACGGGTCGGCGGGGAGCTGTTTTTT.

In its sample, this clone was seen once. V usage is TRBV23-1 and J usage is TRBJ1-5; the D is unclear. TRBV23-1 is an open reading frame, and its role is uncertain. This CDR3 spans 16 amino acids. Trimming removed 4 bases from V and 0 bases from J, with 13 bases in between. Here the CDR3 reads CASSREGEGSNQPQHF. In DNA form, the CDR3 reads TGCGCCAGCAGTCGGGAGGGAGAGGGTAGCAATCAGCCCCAGCATTTT.

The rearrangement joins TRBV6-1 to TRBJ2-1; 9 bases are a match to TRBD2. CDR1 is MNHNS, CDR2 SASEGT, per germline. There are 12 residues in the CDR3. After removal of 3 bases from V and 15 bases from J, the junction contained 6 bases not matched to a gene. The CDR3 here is CASSELAGAPFF. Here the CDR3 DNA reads TGTGCCAGCAGTGAGTTAGCGGGAGCCCCGTTCTTC.

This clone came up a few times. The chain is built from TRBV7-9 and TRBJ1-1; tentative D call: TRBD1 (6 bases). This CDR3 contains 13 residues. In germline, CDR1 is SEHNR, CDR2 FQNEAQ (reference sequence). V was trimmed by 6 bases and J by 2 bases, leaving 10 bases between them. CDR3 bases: TGTGCCAGCAGAACAGGGTTAAACACTGAAGCTTTCTTT. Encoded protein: CASRTGLNTEAFF.

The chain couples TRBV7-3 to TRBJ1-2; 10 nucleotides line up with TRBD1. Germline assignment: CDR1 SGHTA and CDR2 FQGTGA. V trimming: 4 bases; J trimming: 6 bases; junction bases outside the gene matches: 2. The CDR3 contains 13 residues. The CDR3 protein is CASSWDRGDGYTF. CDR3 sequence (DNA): TGTGCCAGCAGCTGGGACAGGGGAGATGGCTACACCTTC.

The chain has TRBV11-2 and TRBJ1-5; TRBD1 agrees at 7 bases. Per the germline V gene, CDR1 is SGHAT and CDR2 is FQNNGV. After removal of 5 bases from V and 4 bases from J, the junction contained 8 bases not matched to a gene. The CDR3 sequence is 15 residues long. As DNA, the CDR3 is TGTGCCAGCAGCCGGACAGGAGAAGGTAATCAGCCCCAGCATTTT. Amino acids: CASSRTGEGNQPQHF.

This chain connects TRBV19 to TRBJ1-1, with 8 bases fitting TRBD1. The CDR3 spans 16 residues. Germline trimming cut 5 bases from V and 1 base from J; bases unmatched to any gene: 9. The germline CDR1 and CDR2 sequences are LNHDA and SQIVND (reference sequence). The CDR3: CASSPRTGRTNTEAFF. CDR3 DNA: TGTGCCAGTAGTCCAAGGACAGGGCGGACGAACACTGAAGCTTTCTTT.

Here the CDR3 DNA reads TGTGCCACCATTTCCCAAAGGGGAGACAGGGGAACAGCAACTAATGAAAAACTGTTTTTT. This sequence encodes CATISQRGDRGTATNEKLFF. The chain is built from TRBV21-1 and TRBJ1-4; the table's D call, TRBD1, was not checked against the DNA. TRBV21-1 is noted as a pseudogene. The CDR3 sequence is 20 residues long.

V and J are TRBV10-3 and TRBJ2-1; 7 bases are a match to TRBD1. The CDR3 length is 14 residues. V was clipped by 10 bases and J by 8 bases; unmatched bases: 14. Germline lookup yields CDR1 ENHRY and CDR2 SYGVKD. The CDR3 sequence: CATSRGFGKDEQFF. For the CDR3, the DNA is TGTGCCACATCCAGGGGGTTTGGGAAGGATGAGCAGTTCTTC.

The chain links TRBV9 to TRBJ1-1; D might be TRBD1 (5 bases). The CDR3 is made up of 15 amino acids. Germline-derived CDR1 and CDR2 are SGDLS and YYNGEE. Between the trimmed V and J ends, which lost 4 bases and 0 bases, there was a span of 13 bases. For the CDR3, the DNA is TGTGCCAGCAGCCCGACAGCCAACATGAACACTGAAGCTTTCTTT. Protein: CASSPTANMNTEAFF.

CDR3 residues: CASTGAGGNGEQYF. In DNA form, the CDR3 reads TGTGCCAGCACTGGAGCGGGAGGGAATGGCGAGCAGTACTTC. The chain recombines TRBV6-6 with TRBJ2-7, with 10 bases that match TRBD2. The CDR3 runs to 14 residues. Trimming at V came to 7 bases and at J to 6 bases, leaving 9 bases not matched to a gene. Germline CDR1 MNHNY, CDR2 SVGAGI (reference sequence).

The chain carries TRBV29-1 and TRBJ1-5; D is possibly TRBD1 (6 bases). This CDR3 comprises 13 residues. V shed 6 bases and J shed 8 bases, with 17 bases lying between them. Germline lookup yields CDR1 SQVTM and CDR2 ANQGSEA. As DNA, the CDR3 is TGCAGCGTCCCCGCGGGGGGCAGGGAGCCCCAGCATTTT. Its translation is CSVPAGGREPQHF. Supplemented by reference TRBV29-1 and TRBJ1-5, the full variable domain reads SAVISQKPSRDICQRGTSLTIQCQVDSQVTMMFWYRQQPGQSLTLIATANQGSEATYESGFVIDKFPISRPNLTFSTLTVSNMSPEDSSIYLCSVPAGGREPQHFGDGTRLSIL.

The CDR3 reads CASRTGYGYTF. The CDR3 DNA sequence: TGTGCCAGCAGGACGGGCTATGGCTACACCTTC. V gene TRBV2 combines with J gene TRBJ1-2; D is unresolved. CDR1 SNHLY and CDR2 FYNNEI come from the germline V gene. The CDR3 length is 11 residues. V lost 6 bases and J lost 4, with 6 bases in between. Drawing the rest from reference TRBV2 and TRBJ1-2, the complete variable domain is EPEVTQTPSHQVTQMGQEVILRCVPISNHLYFYWYRQILGQKVEFLVSFYNNEISEKSEIFDDQFSVERPDGSNFTLKIRSTKLEDSAMYFCASRTGYGYTFGSGTRLTVV.

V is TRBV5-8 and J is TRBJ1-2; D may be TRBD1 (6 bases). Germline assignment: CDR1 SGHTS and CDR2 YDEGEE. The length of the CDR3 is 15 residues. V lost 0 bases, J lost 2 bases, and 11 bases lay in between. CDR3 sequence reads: CASSLAPDRNYGYTF. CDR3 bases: TGTGCCAGCAGCTTGGCTCCAGACAGGAACTATGGCTACACCTTC.

CDR3 bases: TGTGCCATCACGGGAGACAGGGGGAATTCACCCCTCCACTTT. Encoded protein: CAITGDRGNSPLHF. The genes are TRBV10-3 and TRBJ1-6; 9 nucleotides match TRBD1. The CDR3 spans 14 residues. Germline V gives CDR1 ENHRY, CDR2 SYGVKD. J was trimmed by 7 bases and V by 7 bases; bases with no gene match: 5.